Presented here are 27 T cell receptor beta chains from one specimen sequenced in a study of blood T cell repertoires in COVID-19. Clones were read by immunoSEQ multiplex PCR, and TCRdb kept only the in-frame ones, dropping some. Of some 180,000 clones in the sample, 70% to 90% were seen once. What was sequenced was peripheral blood. The receptors shown here come from a man aged 70 or older with active or convalescent COVID-19.

V gene TRBV3-1 (or the pseudogene TRBV3-2) combines with J gene TRBJ1-6, with 7 bases lining up with TRBD1. Germline V gives CDR1 LGHDT, CDR2 YNNKEL (reference sequence). The junction had 12 bases not matched to a gene; V was cut back by 0 bases and J by 10 bases. The CDR3 spans 17 residues. The CDR3 bases are TGTGCCAGCAGCCAAGAGAGCGAGCAGGGGGTGGTGTCACCCCTCCACTTT. Its protein is CASSQESEQGVVSPLHF.

This clone was seen a handful of times. The chain couples TRBV9 to TRBJ1-1; D is uncertain. Germline CDR1 SGDLS, CDR2 YYNGEE. This CDR3 region has 14 residues. With 0 bases removed from V and 8 bases from J, the gap between germline ends came to 14 bases. CDR3 amino acids: CASSVDGRPSEAFF. The CDR3 region has the DNA TGTGCCAGCAGCGTAGACGGGAGACCGTCCGAAGCTTTCTTT.

The rearrangement joins TRBV27 to TRBJ2-7, with 9 positions matching TRBD2. CDR3 length: 15 residues. After removal of 6 bases from V and 1 base from J, the junction contained 7 bases not matched to a gene. Germline lookup yields CDR1 MNHEY and CDR2 SMNVEV (reference sequence). In DNA, the CDR3 is TGTGCCAGCAGCCCCGAGCGGGGGGTATCCTACGAGCAGTACTTC. As protein: CASSPERGVSYEQYF.

V usage is TRBV15 and J usage is TRBJ1-2; D perhaps matches TRBD1 (6 bases). The CDR3 covers 12 residues. Trimming removed 4 bases from V and 8 bases from J, with 11 bases in between. Germline loops: CDR1 LNHNV, CDR2 YYDKDF (reference sequence). This CDR3 is CATSTRGRGYTF. The CDR3 DNA follows: TGTGCCACCAGCACCAGGGGTAGGGGCTACACCTTC. Full variable domain (outside the CDR3, taken from reference TRBV15 and TRBJ1-2): DAMVIQNPRYQVTQFGKPVTLSCSQTLNHNVMYWYQQKSSQAPKLLFHYYDKDFNNEADTPDNFQSRRPNTSFCFLDIRSPGLGDTAMYLCATSTRGRGYTFGSGTRLTVV.

The chain employs TRBV5-6 and TRBJ1-1; D possibly corresponds to TRBD1 (5 bases). This CDR3 is 15 amino acids long. The germline CDR1 and CDR2 sequences are SGHDT and YYEEEE. Trimming pared 1 base from V and 3 bases from J, leaving 13 bases between. The CDR3 nucleotides are TGTGCCAGCAGCTTGTTCAAGGGGAAGTACACTGAAGCTTTCTTT. This gives the protein CASSLFKGKYTEAFF.

The chain employs TRBV10-3 and TRBJ1-5; D might be TRBD1 (6 bases). The CDR3 extends over 14 amino acids. V was shortened by 4 bases and J by 5 bases, with 12 bases between the two germline ends. Germline lookup yields CDR1 ENHRY and CDR2 SYGVKD. CDR3 in amino acids: CAISGGPGDQPQHF. CDR3 DNA sequence: TGTGCCATCAGTGGGGGGCCGGGCGATCAGCCCCAGCATTTT.

The chain combines TRBV5-1 with TRBJ1-2, with a possible D match to TRBD1 (5 bases). The V gene's germline CDR1 is SGHRS and CDR2 YFSETQ. The CDR3 extends over 17 amino acids. V lost 3 bases, J lost 0 bases, and 18 bases lay in between. CDR3 sequence (DNA): TGCGCCAGCAGCTGGGGGGATGCTAGTAGAGCTAACTATGGCTACACCTTC. Protein sequence: CASSWGDASRANYGYTF.

This chain links TRBV6-5 with TRBJ1-2; 11 bases align to TRBD1. Per the germline V gene, CDR1 is MNHEY and CDR2 is SVGAGI. The V and J ends lost 2 bases and 6 bases, in that order; junction bases with no gene match: 5. The CDR3 has 15 residues. CDR3: CASSYTGQGGDGYTF. DNA for the CDR3: TGTGCCAGCAGTTACACGGGACAGGGGGGAGATGGCTACACCTTC.

CDR3 bases: TGTGCCAGCAGCTTGTTGGAGGGGAGGTACGAGCAGTACTTC. Translated, it gives CASSLLEGRYEQYF. The V call is TRBV5-6, the J call TRBJ2-7, with D possibly matching TRBD2 (6 bases). The germline V and J ends were trimmed by 1 base and 4 bases, with 12 bases remaining between them. Germline CDR1 is SGHDT and CDR2 is YYEEEE. This CDR3 is 14 amino acids long.

The chain recombines TRBV24-1 with TRBJ2-3, with D possibly TRBD1 on 6 matching bases. V lost 5 bases to trimming and J lost 6 bases, with 20 bases between them. CDR1 KGHDR and CDR2 SFDVKD come from the germline V gene. CDR3 size: 16 residues. The chain's CDR3 is CATSGLGAVEYDTQYF. CDR3 DNA: TGTGCCACCAGTGGGCTGGGGGCGGTGGAGTACGATACGCAGTATTTT.

This chain connects TRBV6-2 or TRBV6-3 to TRBJ2-7; D perhaps matches TRBD1 (5 bases). Germline-derived CDR1 and CDR2 are MNHEY and SVGEGT. V was shortened by 2 bases and J by 3 bases, with 8 bases between the two germline ends. The CDR3 covers 13 residues. The CDR3 loop is CASSYGRVYEQYF. The CDR3, as DNA: TGTGCCAGCAGTTACGGCAGGGTCTACGAGCAGTACTTC.

This chain joins TRBV9 and TRBJ2-1, with a tentative D call TRBD2 (6 bases). Germline V CDR1 and CDR2: SGDLS, YYNGEE. Trimming cost V 0 bases and J 2 bases, with 12 bases left between them. CDR3 size: 16 residues. DNA of the CDR3: TGTGCCAGCAGCGTAGTCGGAGGGGTCGCCTACAATGAGCAGTTCTTC. Its protein is CASSVVGGVAYNEQFF.

This clone has a single count. J is TRBJ2-7 and V is TRBV28; 7 nucleotides line up with TRBD1. Losses at the gene ends were 5 bases for V and 2 bases for J; bases not matched to a gene: 15. Germline assignment: CDR1 MDHEN and CDR2 SYDVKM. This CDR3 spans 17 amino acids. DNA of the CDR3: TGTGCCAGCAGTCCCAGTCACCCAGACAGGGACACCTACGAGCAGTACTTC. Its protein product is CASSPSHPDRDTYEQYF.

The rearrangement joins TRBV9 to TRBJ1-2; no definite D call. The V end was cut by 0 bases, the J end by 3 bases, with 6 bases between. The CDR3 has 13 amino acids. The germline V gene has CDR1 SGDLS and CDR2 YYNGEE. The CDR3, as DNA: TGTGCCAGCAGCGTAGGAATAGACTATGGCTACACCTTC. Translation: CASSVGIDYGYTF.

The count of this clone is one. The rearrangement links TRBV7-2 to TRBJ1-4; the match to TRBD1 covers 7 bases. Germline V CDR1 and CDR2: SGHTA, FQGNSA. Germline trimming cut 5 bases from V and 4 bases from J; bases unmatched to any gene: 10. This CDR3 spans 16 amino acids. The CDR3 bases are TGTGCCAGCAGCCCCCTCGGACAGGCATATAATGAAAAACTGTTTTTT. This codes for CASSPLGQAYNEKLFF.

The chain couples TRBV19 to TRBJ1-4; D not certain. V lost 3 bases and J lost 7, with 21 bases in between. The CDR3 runs to 17 residues. CDR1 is LNHDA and CDR2 is SQIVND in the germline V gene (reference sequence). The CDR3 sequence is CASSMGAPGPRGEKLFF. CDR3 bases: TGTGCCAGTAGTATGGGTGCTCCCGGACCGCGGGGTGAAAAACTGTTTTTT.

V gene TRBV7-9 combines with J gene TRBJ2-1, with TRBD1 matching over 8 bases. V lost 5 bases, J lost 3 bases, and 3 bases stayed unmatched. CDR1 SEHNR and CDR2 FQNEAQ come from the germline V gene (reference sequence). This CDR3 is built from 14 residues. CDR3 sequence (DNA): TGTGCCAGCAGCCGGGGACAGGACTACAATGAGCAGTTCTTC. Translation gives CASSRGQDYNEQFF.

V is TRBV6-5 and J is TRBJ1-1, with 8 bases lining up with TRBD1. V trimming: 5 bases; J trimming: 0 bases; junction bases outside the gene matches: 5. Germline-derived CDR1 and CDR2 are MNHEY and SVGAGI. This CDR3 has 15 amino acids. CDR3 amino acids: CASSRDRGMNTEAFF. CDR3 DNA sequence: TGTGCCAGCAGTCGAGACAGGGGAATGAACACTGAAGCTTTCTTT.

The chain joins TRBV19 to TRBJ2-1; 7 positions match TRBD1. There are 15 residues in the CDR3. The germline gives CDR1 LNHDA, CDR2 SQIVND (reference sequence). V dropped 4 bases and J dropped 6; count of bases not matched to a gene: 9. Written as DNA, the CDR3 is TGTGCCAGTAGTACCGACAGGGCCCCCGGCAATGAGCAGTTCTTC. Protein sequence: CASSTDRAPGNEQFF.

Only one count was recorded for this clone. This chain links TRBV5-8 with TRBJ2-1, with 10 bases lining up with TRBD1. This CDR3 has 15 amino acids. Trimming cost V 3 bases and J 6 bases; bases outside gene matches: 6. Germline V gene lookup returns CDR1 SGHTS and CDR2 YDEGEE. The CDR3 spells CASSYLGTGVNEQFF. DNA of the CDR3: TGTGCCAGCAGCTATCTCGGGACAGGGGTCAATGAGCAGTTCTTC.

The rearrangement links TRBV6-4 to TRBJ1-1; maybe TRBD1 (6 bases). The V gene's germline CDR1 is MRHNA and CDR2 SNTAGT. The V end lost 5 bases, the J end lost 4 bases, and 11 bases lay between the germline ends. This CDR3 contains 13 residues. In DNA, the CDR3 is TGTGCCAGCAGTACAAACAGGGCCACTGAAGCTTTCTTT. Amino acids: CASSTNRATEAFF.

The rearrangement joins TRBV19 to TRBJ1-2, with a possible D match to TRBD1 (6 bases). Trimming cost V 3 bases and J 6 bases, with 11 bases left between them. The CDR3 extends over 13 amino acids. CDR1 is LNHDA and CDR2 is SQIVND in the germline V gene (reference sequence). CDR3 region: CASSIRGTNGYTF. CDR3 DNA: TGTGCCAGTAGTATCAGAGGGACAAATGGCTACACCTTC.

The gene calls are TRBV5-6 and TRBJ1-6; 8 bases are a match to TRBD1. Germline V gene sequence: CDR1 SGHDT, CDR2 YYEEEE. V lost 2 bases and J lost 10; bases outside the gene matches: 8. CDR3 length equals 15 residues. DNA of the CDR3: TGTGCCAGCAGCTTACCGGGACAGGTTCCATCACCCCTCCACTTT. It yields the protein CASSLPGQVPSPLHF.

This chain links TRBV5-4 with TRBJ1-1; D is ambiguous. Germline lookup yields CDR1 SGHNT and CDR2 YYREEE (reference sequence). This CDR3 comprises 13 residues. V gave up 1 base and J gave up 1 base, with 5 bases separating them. The CDR3 DNA reads as TGTGCCAGCAGCTTGACACAGAACACTGAAGCTTTCTTT. Protein: CASSLTQNTEAFF.

V usage is TRBV7-2 and J usage is TRBJ2-3, with D maybe TRBD1 (5 bases). The V gene lost 2 bases and the J gene lost 1 base, with 13 bases spanning the gap. The CDR3 extends over 16 amino acids. From germline, CDR1 is SGHTA and CDR2 FQGNSA. The CDR3, as DNA: TGTGCCAGCAGCTTAAAGCCAGGGTTTGGCACAGATACGCAGTATTTT. Translated, it gives CASSLKPGFGTDTQYF.

This clone was observed a handful of times. The chain's CDR3 is CASSQGGQPNQPQHF. The CDR3 DNA is TGCGCCAGCAGCCAGGGGGGGCAGCCAAATCAGCCCCAGCATTTT. The J gene is TRBJ1-5, the V gene TRBV4-1; weak D call: TRBD1 (6 bases). CDR1 is MGHRA and CDR2 is YSYEKL in the germline V gene. CDR3 size: 15 residues. Trimming stripped 3 bases from V and 4 bases from J, with 13 bases between.

About this clone itself: At one end, the junction sequence differs from germline, possibly due to a read error. The gene calls are TRBV20-1 and TRBJ2-7; no clear D gene. The CDR3 is made up of 10 amino acids. The germline CDR1 and CDR2 sequences are DFQATT and SNEGSKA (reference sequence). CDR3 residues: CSATFQTPHF. CDR3 in DNA: TGCAGTGCTACATTTCAGACTCCACATTTC.